The T cell receptor (beta chain) under discussion was sequenced for a study of regulatory T cells in long-lasting Graves disease. Study findings and constraints: Blood alone, not thyroid tissue, was studied.

With regard to this clonotype: The antigen is not known.

Noted time point: persistent/refractory GD, antithyroid drugs over 5 years with positive TRAb. Following extraction of RNA from PBMCs, that RNA was used to make the TCR library. The EDTA tubes were filled with 7.5 to 9 milliliters of drawn peripheral blood. This CDR3 is 16 amino acids long. CDR1 and CDR2 from the germline V gene are SGHKS and YYEKEE (reference sequence). The V end lost 1 base, the J end lost 6 bases, and 17 bases lay between the germline ends. TCR beta libraries were built with iRepertoire HTBI primers and Arm-PCR of CDR3 regions. TCRdb ran MiXCR on the multiplex PCR reads and lists one entry per CDR3 protein. The data show about 340,000 distinct CDR3 sequences, roughly a fifth seen once.

This sequence was found in a female donor with Graves disease. This sequence joins TRBV5-5 and TRBJ1-5; perhaps TRBD1 as D (6 bases). The sample was peripheral blood mononuclear cells (PBMCs), taken when the disease was refractory, from a patient treated with antithyroid drugs. The CDR3 spells CASSLRGQGFGQPQHF. The CDR3 coding sequence is TGTGCCAGCAGCTTGCGGGGGCAAGGGTTCGGTCAGCCCCAGCATTTT.